The sequence of this T cell receptor beta chain was determined in a study of T cell changes during pregnancy in multiple sclerosis. The repertoire was sequenced with immunoSEQ multiplex PCR; TCRdb's copy has only in-frame clones and lacks some. The profile shows about 40,000 clones, 87% of them singletons. V lost 1 base, J lost 0 bases, and 10 bases lay in between. The length of the CDR3 is 16 residues. Germline CDR1 is SGHRS and CDR2 is YFSETQ. The chain links TRBV5-1 to TRBJ2-2; D perhaps matches TRBD2 (5 bases). The sample in question was CD4+ T cells from peripheral blood mononuclear cells, obtained after pregnancy. The source is a female donor with multiple sclerosis, enrolled in a pregnancy study. The CDR3 bases are TGCGCCAGCAGCTTGTCACCGGGAACGAACACCGGGGAGCTGTTTTTT. Protein sequence: CASSLSPGTNTGELFF.